Listed below are T cell receptor beta chains from one sample, sequenced in a study of OX40 agonist ivuxolimab in advanced cancers. Sequencing used immunoSEQ multiplex PCR; TCRdb keeps in-frame clones, though not all of them. The profile shows tens of thousands of clones, around nine tenths of them singletons. This specimen consisted of CD4+ or CD8+ T cells sorted from blood, obtained in a trial of the OX40 agonist ivuxolimab. These receptors originate from an adult with an advanced solid tumor such as melanoma, head and neck, liver or kidney cancer. Each CDR3 is given with its conserved first and last residue. Each record gives: clone size, V gene, J gene, D gene, CDR3 DNA, CDR3 protein. A D gene is named only where the DNA matches it firmly. Size tells how often a clone was seen (once, few, many) or the class of an expanded clone, and some rows leave it out.

clone size: -
V gene: TRBV13
J gene: TRBJ1-1
D gene: -
CDR3 DNA: TGTGCCAGCAGCCCCCCGTGGGCAGGGAACACTGAAGCTTTCTTT
CDR3 protein: CASSPPWAGNTEAFF

clone size: -
V gene: TRBV2
J gene: TRBJ1-5
D gene: TRBD1
CDR3 DNA: TGTGCCAGCAGTGAGAACTACTCCAGGGGGGACCAGCCCCAGCATTTT
CDR3 protein: CASSENYSRGDQPQHF

clone size: -
V gene: TRBV7-6
J gene: TRBJ2-3
D gene: TRBD2
CDR3 DNA: TGTGCCAGCAGCTTAGTCCCCCTAGCGGGAGCTTGGGCAGATACGCAGTATTTT
CDR3 protein: CASSLVPLAGAWADTQYF

clone size: -
V gene: TRBV5-1
J gene: TRBJ1-5
D gene: TRBD1
CDR3 DNA: TGCGCCAGCAGCTTGGACGGGACAGGGGGGTATCAGCCCCAGCATTTT
CDR3 protein: CASSLDGTGGYQPQHF

clone size: -
V gene: TRBV7-9
J gene: TRBJ2-3
D gene: TRBD2
CDR3 DNA: TGTGCCAGCACCCGAGGGCTAGCGGGGGGGATCGCAGATACGCAGTATTTT
CDR3 protein: CASTRGLAGGIADTQYF

clone size: once
V gene: TRBV5-1
J gene: TRBJ1-1
D gene: TRBD1
CDR3 DNA: TGCGCCAGCAGCTGGTCAGGGGGCAACCCTGAAGCTTTCTTT
CDR3 protein: CASSWSGGNPEAFF

clone size: -
V gene: TRBV27
J gene: TRBJ2-7
D gene: -
CDR3 DNA: TGTGCCAGCAGTTTATTCCGGCAGGTCGGGAACGAGCAGTACTTC
CDR3 protein: CASSLFRQVGNEQYF

clone size: -
V gene: TRBV10-3
J gene: TRBJ2-3
D gene: TRBD2
CDR3 DNA: TGTGCCATCTGGAACGGAGCGGGGAACACAGATACGCAGTATTTT
CDR3 protein: CAIWNGAGNTDTQYF

clone size: -
V gene: TRBV15
J gene: TRBJ1-5
D gene: -
CDR3 DNA: TGTGCCACCAGCAGAGATCGGAGTCAGCCCCAGCATTTT
CDR3 protein: CATSRDRSQPQHF

clone size: -
V gene: TRBV10-3
J gene: TRBJ1-4
D gene: -
CDR3 DNA: TGTGCCATCAGGGGGGATAGGACTAATGAAAAACTGTTTTTT
CDR3 protein: CAIRGDRTNEKLFF

clone size: -
V gene: TRBV2
J gene: TRBJ2-1
D gene: -
CDR3 DNA: TGTGCCAGCATCCCTCCCCCCGGCGGGGTTTACAATGAGCAGTTCTTC
CDR3 protein: CASIPPPGGVYNEQFF

clone size: -
V gene: TRBV5-1
J gene: TRBJ1-4
D gene: -
CDR3 DNA: TGCGCCAGCAGCTCACAACAAGGGATAACTGAAAAACTGTTTTTT
CDR3 protein: CASSSQQGITEKLFF

clone size: -
V gene: TRBV9
J gene: TRBJ1-3
D gene: -
CDR3 DNA: TGTGCCAGCAGCGTAGGTGTGCACTCTGGAAACACCATATATTTT
CDR3 protein: CASSVGVHSGNTIYF

clone size: -
V gene: TRBV27
J gene: TRBJ2-7
D gene: -
CDR3 DNA: TGTGCCAGCAGTTTCCGGACCCGGGGTGAGCAGTACTTC
CDR3 protein: CASSFRTRGEQYF

clone size: -
V gene: TRBV7-3
J gene: TRBJ2-6
D gene: -
CDR3 DNA: TGTGCCAGCAGCTCGTCCCTGTCTGGGGCCAACGTCCTGACTTTC
CDR3 protein: CASSSSLSGANVLTF

clone size: -
V gene: TRBV18
J gene: TRBJ2-2
D gene: -
CDR3 DNA: TGTGCCAGCTCACCCCCCAGTAGGGAGCTGTTTTTT
CDR3 protein: CASSPPSRELFF

clone size: once
V gene: TRBV7-3
J gene: TRBJ2-5
D gene: TRBD2
CDR3 DNA: TGTGCCAGCAGCTTAGGGAGGGTTCAAGAGACCCAGTACTTC
CDR3 protein: CASSLGRVQETQYF

clone size: -
V gene: TRBV18
J gene: TRBJ2-7
D gene: TRBD1
CDR3 DNA: TGTGCCAGCTCACTCGGGACAGGGAAACCCTACGAGCAGTACTTC
CDR3 protein: CASSLGTGKPYEQYF

clone size: -
V gene: TRBV6-1
J gene: TRBJ1-6
D gene: -
CDR3 DNA: TGTGCCAGCAGTGAGGGTCCTAATTCACCCCTCCACTTT
CDR3 protein: CASSEGPNSPLHF

clone size: -
V gene: TRBV19
J gene: TRBJ2-5
D gene: -
CDR3 DNA: TGTGCCAGTAGTAGGATCCAAGAGACCCAGTACTTC
CDR3 protein: CASSRIQETQYF

clone size: -
V gene: TRBV20-1
J gene: TRBJ2-5
D gene: -
CDR3 DNA: TGCAGTGCTAGACTCCCAGAGACCCAGTACTTC
CDR3 protein: CSARLPETQYF

clone size: once
V gene: TRBV18
J gene: TRBJ2-2
D gene: -
CDR3 DNA: TGTGCCAGCTCGCTCCTTGGGGAGCTGTTTTTT
CDR3 protein: CASSLLGELFF

clone size: -
V gene: TRBV5-8
J gene: TRBJ2-3
D gene: -
CDR3 DNA: TGTGCCAGCAGCTTGGGAAGGAGCGCAGATACGCAGTATTTT
CDR3 protein: CASSLGRSADTQYF

clone size: -
V gene: TRBV6-1
J gene: TRBJ2-1
D gene: TRBD2
CDR3 DNA: TGTGCCAGCAGTAAAGGGACTAGCGGGTACAATGAGCAGTTCTTC
CDR3 protein: CASSKGTSGYNEQFF

clone size: -
V gene: TRBV6-1
J gene: TRBJ1-4
D gene: -
CDR3 DNA: TGTGCCAGCACCCGCTTAGGAGAAGGAAAACTGTTTTTT
CDR3 protein: CASTRLGEGKLFF

clone size: -
V gene: TRBV11-2
J gene: TRBJ2-6
D gene: -
CDR3 DNA: TGTGCCAGCAGCCGCTCGAGCTCTGGGGCCAACGTCCTGACTTTC
CDR3 protein: CASSRSSSGANVLTF

clone size: once
V gene: TRBV27
J gene: TRBJ2-2
D gene: -
CDR3 DNA: TGTGCCAGCGGTGGAATGGCAGGCCAATCCGGGGAGCTGTTTTTT
CDR3 protein: CASGGMAGQSGELFF

clone size: -
V gene: TRBV7-9
J gene: TRBJ2-7
D gene: -
CDR3 DNA: TGTGCCAGCAGCTTGGGGACACTGCCCTACGAGCAGTACTTC
CDR3 protein: CASSLGTLPYEQYF

clone size: -
V gene: TRBV18
J gene: TRBJ1-1
D gene: -
CDR3 DNA: TGTGCCAGCTCGTACAGCGAAAACACTGAAGCTTTCTTT
CDR3 protein: CASSYSENTEAFF

clone size: -
V gene: TRBV11-2
J gene: TRBJ2-7
D gene: TRBD2
CDR3 DNA: TGTGCCAGCAGCTTAGGGACATCTGGCGGGAGCTCCTACGAGCAGTACTTC
CDR3 protein: CASSLGTSGGSSYEQYF

clone size: -
V gene: TRBV7-8
J gene: TRBJ2-1
D gene: TRBD2
CDR3 DNA: TGTGCCAGCAGCTTGGGACTAGTCAATGAGCAGTTCTTC
CDR3 protein: CASSLGLVNEQFF

clone size: -
V gene: TRBV12-5
J gene: TRBJ1-2
D gene: TRBD1
CDR3 DNA: TGTGCTAGTGGTTTGGTACCCCCCCCCGACAGGGGAGCTGATGGCTACACCTTC
CDR3 protein: CASGLVPPPDRGADGYTF

clone size: -
V gene: TRBV29-1
J gene: TRBJ2-1
D gene: -
CDR3 DNA: TGCAGCGTTGATTCGCTAGCGACCAATGAGCAGTTCTTC
CDR3 protein: CSVDSLATNEQFF

clone size: -
V gene: TRBV5-1
J gene: TRBJ2-7
D gene: -
CDR3 DNA: TGCGCCAGCAGCTTGGACGGGAAAACCTACGAGCAGTACTTC
CDR3 protein: CASSLDGKTYEQYF

clone size: once
V gene: TRBV7-8
J gene: TRBJ2-7
D gene: -
CDR3 DNA: TGTGCCAGCAGCCCACGGGACAACTCCTACGAGCAGTACTTC
CDR3 protein: CASSPRDNSYEQYF

clone size: -
V gene: TRBV9
J gene: TRBJ2-1
D gene: TRBD2
CDR3 DNA: TGTGCCAGCAGCGTAGGACTAGCGGGGAACAATGAGCAGTTCTTC
CDR3 protein: CASSVGLAGNNEQFF

clone size: -
V gene: TRBV4-1
J gene: TRBJ2-3
D gene: -
CDR3 DNA: TGCGCCAGCAGCCAAGAATTCGGGCATTACCGGACAGATACGCAGTATTTT
CDR3 protein: CASSQEFGHYRTDTQYF

clone size: once
V gene: TRBV18
J gene: TRBJ2-4
D gene: -
CDR3 DNA: TGTGCCAGCTCACCACGGATCAGAGAGGACATTCAGTACTTC
CDR3 protein: CASSPRIREDIQYF

clone size: -
V gene: TRBV6-1
J gene: TRBJ2-7
D gene: TRBD1
CDR3 DNA: TGTGCCAGCAGTGAAGGGGGACAGAGACAGTACTTC
CDR3 protein: CASSEGGQRQYF

clone size: -
V gene: TRBV25-1
J gene: TRBJ1-2
D gene: TRBD1
CDR3 DNA: TGTGCCAGCAGAAGGCAGCGGGACAGCTATGGCTACACCTTC
CDR3 protein: CASRRQRDSYGYTF

clone size: -
V gene: TRBV5-1
J gene: TRBJ1-1
D gene: -
CDR3 DNA: TGCGCCAGCAGCTTGGTGGGGGCCCCGAACACTGAAGCTTTCTTT
CDR3 protein: CASSLVGAPNTEAFF

clone size: -
V gene: TRBV9
J gene: TRBJ1-5
D gene: -
CDR3 DNA: TGTGCCAGCAGCGTGCGGGGGGATAGCAATCAGCCCCAGCATTTT
CDR3 protein: CASSVRGDSNQPQHF

clone size: -
V gene: TRBV18
J gene: TRBJ2-7
D gene: -
CDR3 DNA: TGTGCCAGCTCACCCTCGAGGGGGGGCGAGCAGTACTTC
CDR3 protein: CASSPSRGGEQYF

clone size: -
V gene: TRBV5-1
J gene: TRBJ1-4
D gene: -
CDR3 DNA: TGCGCCAGCAGCTTGGTACCGAGTAATGAAAAACTGTTTTTT
CDR3 protein: CASSLVPSNEKLFF

clone size: -
V gene: TRBV30
J gene: TRBJ2-5
D gene: TRBD1
CDR3 DNA: TGTGCCTGGGACAGGGGGCCGGGGGAGACCCAGTACTTC
CDR3 protein: CAWDRGPGETQYF

clone size: once
V gene: TRBV6-5
J gene: TRBJ2-7
D gene: TRBD2
CDR3 DNA: TGTGCCAGCAGATCCGGGACTAGCATCGAGCAGTACTTC
CDR3 protein: CASRSGTSIEQYF

clone size: -
V gene: TRBV18
J gene: TRBJ2-3
D gene: -
CDR3 DNA: TGTGCCAGCTCACCGGCAGATACGCAGTATTTT
CDR3 protein: CASSPADTQYF

clone size: -
V gene: TRBV7-2
J gene: TRBJ2-1
D gene: TRBD2
CDR3 DNA: TGTGCCAGCAGCTTAGCGGCTAGCGGGGGGTACAATGAGCAGTTCTTC
CDR3 protein: CASSLAASGGYNEQFF

clone size: -
V gene: TRBV28
J gene: TRBJ1-2
D gene: -
CDR3 DNA: TGTGCCAGCAGTCTCCCGCCGGCTGGCTACACCTTC
CDR3 protein: CASSLPPAGYTF

clone size: -
V gene: TRBV5-1
J gene: TRBJ2-7
D gene: TRBD1
CDR3 DNA: TGCGCCAGCAGCTTGAGAGGTCAGGGGGCTGGCGACGAGCAGTACTTC
CDR3 protein: CASSLRGQGAGDEQYF

clone size: -
V gene: TRBV30
J gene: TRBJ2-5
D gene: -
CDR3 DNA: TGTGCCTGGAGTGTAGCGGGCGAGACCCAGTACTTC
CDR3 protein: CAWSVAGETQYF